This passage covers 3 T cell receptor beta chains from one sample sequenced in a study of OX40 agonist ivuxolimab in advanced cancers. Produced via immunoSEQ multiplex PCR; TCRdb's table is partial and in-frame only. This sample has approximately 28,000 clones, with roughly 89% found just once. The sequencing here drew on CD4+ or CD8+ T cells sorted from blood, taken in a trial of the OX40 agonist ivuxolimab. The receptors derive from an adult with an advanced solid tumor such as melanoma, head and neck, liver or kidney cancer.

V usage is TRBV2 and J usage is TRBJ2-7; D might be TRBD2 (6 bases). Per the germline V gene, CDR1 is SNHLY and CDR2 is FYNNEI. Trimming cost V 7 bases and J 6 bases, with 16 bases left between them. The CDR3 loop spans 13 amino acids. As DNA, the CDR3 is TGTGCCAGCAACCGCTTGGGCGGGACCGAGCAGTACTTC. Translated: CASNRLGGTEQYF.

This clone was seen a handful of times. The chain recombines TRBV6-6 with TRBJ1-2; no definite D call. V lost 8 bases, J lost 13 bases, and 14 bases lay in between. CDR1 and CDR2 (germline): MNHNY, SVGAGI (reference sequence). There are 10 residues in the CDR3. CDR3 coding DNA: TGTGCCAGCGGGTTCGGTGGCATCACCTTC. Protein product: CASGFGGITF.

The chain uses TRBV27 and TRBJ2-3; 8 nucleotides match TRBD2. J gave up 5 bases and V 3 bases, and 10 bases lay outside the gene matches. Germline V lookup: CDR1 MNHEY, CDR2 SMNVEV (reference sequence). The CDR3 is 16 residues long. CDR3 bases: TGTGCCAGCAGTTTTACGGCGGGAGGTTCTGGAGATACGCAGTATTTT. Its translation is CASSFTAGGSGDTQYF.